This TCR beta chain was identified during a study of graft-versus-host responses after intestinal transplantation. Study as a whole: Isolated intestinal, liver-intestinal, or multivisceral transplants had been given to the recipients. Anti-thymocyte globulin served as induction for all recipients, who then took tacrolimus and steroids for roughly 3 years. The study, taken as a whole, reports: Recipient marrow harbored GvH clones, some of which surfaced first in ileum or blood. Elevated graft-versus-host to host-versus-graft clonal ratios in allografts were recorded for patients with graft-donor T cell macrochimerism.

Only in-frame clones appear in the TCRdb table, and some are missing; sequencing was by immunoSEQ multiplex PCR. The sample has roughly 110,000 clones; over 80% are singletons. About this clone itself: Its antigen remains unknown.

Specimen: unstimulated CD4+ T cells sorted from spleen or lymph node cells, collected before transplant. The source of this sequence is a human donor who was the organ donor for an intestinal transplant.

Here the CDR3 reads CASTIEGRSPGELFF. The CDR3 DNA follows: TGTGCCAGCACCATAGAGGGCAGATCACCGGGGGAGCTGTTTTTT. The chain employs TRBV6-1 and TRBJ2-2, with a possible D match to TRBD2 (5 bases). CDR3 length: 15 amino acids. The ends were cut back, 7 bases at V and 8 bases at J, with 20 bases in the middle. Germline assignment: CDR1 MNHNS and CDR2 SASEGT.